This T cell receptor (beta chain) was found in a study of blood T cell repertoires in COVID-19. Whole-study context: Sample material is recorded as cDNA or gDNA derived from T cells, B-cell-depleted T cells, or PBMCs.

The CDR3 runs to 13 residues. Trimming stripped 5 bases from V and 6 bases from J, with 11 bases between. Germline V gene data show CDR1 as LNHDA and CDR2 as SQIVND (reference sequence). Per the original data handling: Estimated nucleated cell counts came from reference gene primer amplification. Measured with immunoSEQ multiplex PCR; TCRdb has only the in-frame clones, and not every one. That table supplies the V and J calls and clone size; D and trimming were determined from the DNA. The data contain some 200,000 clones, 85% to 90% of them seen just once; the ten biggest clones take up around 0.76%.

The chain uses TRBV19 and TRBJ1-5; D might be TRBD1 (6 bases). Sequencing was done on a sample of peripheral blood. The source is a woman in her 70s with acute or convalescent COVID-19. CDR3 region: CASSESGVQPQHF. DNA of the CDR3: TGTGCCAGTAGTGAATCAGGGGTTCAGCCCCAGCATTTT.